This T cell receptor (beta chain) was profiled in a study of T-cell reconstitution after alpha-beta-depleted transplantation in children. Preparation of the TCRbeta library involved a method that used unique molecular identifiers. In TCRdb, the PCR reads were re-called with MiXCR into one record per CDR3 protein. The repertoire holds roughly 300,000 distinct CDR3 sequences, with around a tenth as singletons. V lost 5 bases and J lost 3, with 16 bases in between. CDR1 and CDR2 from the germline V gene are SEHNR and FQNEAQ (reference sequence). The CDR3 contains 16 residues. Study-wide findings and caveats: A year post-transplant, T-cell counts and diversity derived mostly from newly produced T cells.

This clonotype was counted ten times or more. Its cognate antigen is unknown. The chain joins TRBV7-9 to TRBJ2-2, with D perhaps TRBD1 or TRBD2 (5 bases each). This TCR was sampled from a male patient aged 2 to 10 who had a stem cell transplant for chronic granulomatous disease, so the T cells may come from the graft donor. Specimen: peripheral blood, collected 180 days after TCRalphabeta/CD19-depleted stem cell transplant. The CDR3 loop reads CASSEPLVRDTGELFF. CDR3 DNA sequence: TGTGCCAGCAGCGAACCACTAGTCAGGGACACCGGGGAGCTGTTTTTT.